This T cell receptor beta chain was sequenced during a study of response to subunit inactivated influenza vaccine. Notes on the study in general: It was the authors' suggestion that each seasonal influenza vaccination recruits few new T cells.

As concerns this clonotype: Its matching antigen is unknown.

This CDR3 contains 12 residues. Germline CDR1 is DFQATT and CDR2 is SNEGSKA (reference sequence). Trimming took 0 bases from V and 3 from J, leaving 6 bases between them. One entry per CDR3 protein results from TCRdb running MiXCR on the RT-PCR reads. The sample has about 520,000 distinct CDR3 sequences, 11% seen once. The source material was PBMCs from blood, sampled 40 to 50 days after vaccination. The chain combines TRBV20-1 with TRBJ2-7; no clear D. This sequence originates from a man aged 45-65 years who received an inactivated influenza vaccine. The CDR3 region is CSARDARYEQYF. The CDR3 DNA reads as TGCAGTGCTAGAGATGCCCGCTACGAGCAGTACTTC.